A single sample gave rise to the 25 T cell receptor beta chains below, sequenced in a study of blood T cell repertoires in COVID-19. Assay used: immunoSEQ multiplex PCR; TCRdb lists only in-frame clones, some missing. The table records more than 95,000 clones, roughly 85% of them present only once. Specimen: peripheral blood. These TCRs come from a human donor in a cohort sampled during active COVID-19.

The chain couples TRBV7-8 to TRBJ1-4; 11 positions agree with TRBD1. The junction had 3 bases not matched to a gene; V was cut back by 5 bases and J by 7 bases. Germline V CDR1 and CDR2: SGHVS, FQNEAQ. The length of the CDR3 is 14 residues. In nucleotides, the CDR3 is TGTGCCAGCAGCACCGGGACAGGGGGTGAAAAACTGTTTTTT. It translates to CASSTGTGGEKLFF.

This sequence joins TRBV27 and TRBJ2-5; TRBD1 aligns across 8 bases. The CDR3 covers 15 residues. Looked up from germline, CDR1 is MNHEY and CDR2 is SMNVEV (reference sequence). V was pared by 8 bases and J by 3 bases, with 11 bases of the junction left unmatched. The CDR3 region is CASRVDRELEETQYF. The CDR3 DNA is TGTGCCAGCCGAGTGGACAGGGAACTGGAAGAGACCCAGTACTTC.

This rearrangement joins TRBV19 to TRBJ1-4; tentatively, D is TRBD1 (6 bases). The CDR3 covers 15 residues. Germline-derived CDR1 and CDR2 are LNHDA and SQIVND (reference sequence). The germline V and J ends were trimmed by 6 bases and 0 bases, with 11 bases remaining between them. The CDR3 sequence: CASSQGRATNEKLFF. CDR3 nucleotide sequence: TGTGCCAGTAGCCAGGGGAGAGCAACTAATGAAAAACTGTTTTTT.

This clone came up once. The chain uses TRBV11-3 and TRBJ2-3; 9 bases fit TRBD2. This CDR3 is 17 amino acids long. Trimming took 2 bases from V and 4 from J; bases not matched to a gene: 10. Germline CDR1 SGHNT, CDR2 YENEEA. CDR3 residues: CASSLSASGIRADTQYF. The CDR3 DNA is TGTGCCAGCAGCTTAAGTGCTAGCGGGATTAGGGCAGATACGCAGTATTTT.

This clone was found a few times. This CDR3 is CATSSRAGRDEKLFF. As DNA, the CDR3 is TGTGCCACCAGCAGTAGGGCCGGCAGGGATGAAAAACTGTTTTTT. The chain combines TRBV15 with TRBJ1-4; D is possibly TRBD1 (5 bases). Trimming stripped 3 bases from V and 6 bases from J, with 14 bases between. The length of the CDR3 is 15 residues. The germline V gene encodes CDR1 LNHNV and CDR2 YYDKDF (reference sequence).

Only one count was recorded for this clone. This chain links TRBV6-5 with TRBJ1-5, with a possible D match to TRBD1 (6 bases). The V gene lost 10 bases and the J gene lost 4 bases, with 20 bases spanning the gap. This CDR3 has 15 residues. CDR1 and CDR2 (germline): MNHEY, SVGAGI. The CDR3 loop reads CATIPGGRGNQPQHF. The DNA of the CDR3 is TGTGCCACCATACCCGGGGGGAGGGGGAATCAGCCCCAGCATTTT.

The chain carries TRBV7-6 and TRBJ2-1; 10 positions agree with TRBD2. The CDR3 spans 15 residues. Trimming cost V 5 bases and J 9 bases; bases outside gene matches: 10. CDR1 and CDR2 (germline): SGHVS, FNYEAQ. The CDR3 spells CASSGKAGGPSEQFF. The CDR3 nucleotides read TGTGCCAGCAGCGGAAAAGCGGGAGGGCCTAGTGAGCAGTTCTTC.

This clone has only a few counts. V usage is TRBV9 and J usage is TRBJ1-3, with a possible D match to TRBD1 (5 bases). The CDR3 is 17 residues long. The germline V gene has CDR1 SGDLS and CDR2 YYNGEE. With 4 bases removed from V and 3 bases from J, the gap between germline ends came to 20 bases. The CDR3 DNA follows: TGTGCCAGCAGCATAAGCAGGGTAAGGATTCTTGGAAACACCATATATTTT. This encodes CASSISRVRILGNTIYF.

CDR3 in DNA: TGTGCCAGCAGCCCCGGTGGGGGGAGGAGAGAAAAACTGTTTTTT. This gives the protein CASSPGGGRREKLFF. The chain links TRBV5-4 to TRBJ1-4; tentative D call: TRBD1 (5 bases). The V gene lost 4 bases and the J gene lost 8 bases, with 18 bases spanning the gap. Germline assignment: CDR1 SGHNT and CDR2 YYREEE (reference sequence). The CDR3 is 15 amino acids.

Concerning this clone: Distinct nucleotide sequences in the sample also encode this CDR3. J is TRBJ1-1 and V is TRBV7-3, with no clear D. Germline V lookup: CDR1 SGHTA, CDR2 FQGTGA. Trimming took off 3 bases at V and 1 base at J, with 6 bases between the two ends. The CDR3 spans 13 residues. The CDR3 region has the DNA TGTGCCAGCAGCTTCAATTCGAACACTGAAGCTTTCTTT. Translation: CASSFNSNTEAFF.

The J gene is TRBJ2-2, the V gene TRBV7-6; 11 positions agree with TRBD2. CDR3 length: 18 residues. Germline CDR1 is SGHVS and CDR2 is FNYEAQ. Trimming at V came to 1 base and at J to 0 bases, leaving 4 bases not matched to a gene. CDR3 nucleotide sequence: TGTGCCAGCAGCTTAGTCCTAGCGGGGGGAACGAACACCGGGGAGCTGTTTTTT. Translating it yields CASSLVLAGGTNTGELFF.

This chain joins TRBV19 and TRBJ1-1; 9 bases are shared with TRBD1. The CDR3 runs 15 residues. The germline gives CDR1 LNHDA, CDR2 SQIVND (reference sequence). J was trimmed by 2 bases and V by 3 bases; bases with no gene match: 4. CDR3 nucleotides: TGTGCCAGTAGTATGGACAGGGGAGCTAACACTGAAGCTTTCTTT. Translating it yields CASSMDRGANTEAFF. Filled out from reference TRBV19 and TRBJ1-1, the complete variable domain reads DGGITQSPKYLFRKEGQNVTLSCEQNLNHDAMYWYRQDPGQGLRLIYYSQIVNDFQKGDIAEGYSVSREKKESFPLTVTSAQKNPTAFYLCASSMDRGANTEAFFGQGTRLTVV.

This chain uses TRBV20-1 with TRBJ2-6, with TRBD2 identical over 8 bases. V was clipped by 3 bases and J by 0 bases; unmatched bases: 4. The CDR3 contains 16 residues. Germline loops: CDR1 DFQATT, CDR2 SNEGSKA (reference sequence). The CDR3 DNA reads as TGCAGTGCTAGTTTTCGGGGGGGCTCTGGGGCCAACGTCCTGACTTTC. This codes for CSASFRGGSGANVLTF.

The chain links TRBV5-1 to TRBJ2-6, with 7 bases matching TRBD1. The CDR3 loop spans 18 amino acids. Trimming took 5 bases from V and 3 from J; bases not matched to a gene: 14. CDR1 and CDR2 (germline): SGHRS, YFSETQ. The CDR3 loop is CASRADRARLGGANVLTF. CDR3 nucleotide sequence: TGCGCCAGCAGGGCCGACAGGGCCCGTCTGGGTGGGGCCAACGTCCTGACTTTC.

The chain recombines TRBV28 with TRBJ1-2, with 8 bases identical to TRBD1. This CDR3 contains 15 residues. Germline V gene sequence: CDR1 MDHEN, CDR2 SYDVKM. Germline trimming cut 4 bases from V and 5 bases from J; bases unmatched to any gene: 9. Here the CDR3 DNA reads TGTGCCAGCAGTTATAAGTATCAGGGGGCGTATGGCTACACCTTC. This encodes CASSYKYQGAYGYTF.

CDR3 sequence: CASSYSSTAQHF. CDR3 sequence (DNA): TGTGCCAGCAGTTACTCCTCCACGGCCCAGCATTTT. The gene calls are TRBV6-2 or TRBV6-3 and TRBJ1-5; D not certain. V lost 0 bases, J lost 11 bases, and 8 bases lay in between. Germline lookup yields CDR1 MNHEY and CDR2 SVGEGT. The CDR3 is made up of 12 amino acids.

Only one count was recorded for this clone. The DNA for the CDR3 is TGTGCCAGCAGCCTAACAGGGGGCGGATTTATGGGTCCGTCTGGGGCCAACGTCCTGACTTTC. This gives the protein CASSLTGGGFMGPSGANVLTF. The J gene is TRBJ2-6, the V gene TRBV7-6; TRBD1 matches at 9 bases. After removal of 5 bases from V and 1 base from J, the junction contained 18 bases not matched to a gene. Germline loops: CDR1 SGHVS, CDR2 FNYEAQ. The CDR3 is 21 residues long.

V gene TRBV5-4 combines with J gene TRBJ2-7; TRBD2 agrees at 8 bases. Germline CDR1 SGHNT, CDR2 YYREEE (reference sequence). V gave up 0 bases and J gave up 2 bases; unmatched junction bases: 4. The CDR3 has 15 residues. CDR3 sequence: CASSLVAGPTYEQYF. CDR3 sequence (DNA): TGTGCCAGCAGCTTGGTAGCGGGACCTACCTACGAGCAGTACTTC.

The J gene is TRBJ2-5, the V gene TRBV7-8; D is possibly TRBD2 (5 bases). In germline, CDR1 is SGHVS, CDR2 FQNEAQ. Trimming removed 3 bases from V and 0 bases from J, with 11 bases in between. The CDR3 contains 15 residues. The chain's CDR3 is CASSFRGQNQETQYF. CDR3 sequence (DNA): TGTGCCAGCAGCTTCCGCGGGCAGAACCAAGAGACCCAGTACTTC.

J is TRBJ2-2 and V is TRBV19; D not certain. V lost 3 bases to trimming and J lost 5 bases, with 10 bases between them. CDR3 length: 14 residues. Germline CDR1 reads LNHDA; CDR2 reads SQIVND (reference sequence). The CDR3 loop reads CASSMVSRTGELFF. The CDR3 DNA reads TGTGCCAGTAGTATGGTTTCCAGGACCGGGGAGCTGTTTTTT.

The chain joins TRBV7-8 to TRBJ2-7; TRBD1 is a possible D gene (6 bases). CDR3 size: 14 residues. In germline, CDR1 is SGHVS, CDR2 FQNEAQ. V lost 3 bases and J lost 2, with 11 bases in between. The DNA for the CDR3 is TGTGCCAGCAGCTTCGGGACACGGGCCTACGAGCAGTACTTC. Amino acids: CASSFGTRAYEQYF.

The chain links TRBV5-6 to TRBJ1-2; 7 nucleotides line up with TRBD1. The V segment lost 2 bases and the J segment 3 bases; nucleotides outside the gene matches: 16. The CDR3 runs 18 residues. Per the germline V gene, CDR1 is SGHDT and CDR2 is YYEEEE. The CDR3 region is CASSFYSPGQTFDYGYTF. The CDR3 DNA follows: TGTGCCAGCAGCTTTTACAGCCCGGGACAGACCTTTGACTATGGCTACACCTTC.

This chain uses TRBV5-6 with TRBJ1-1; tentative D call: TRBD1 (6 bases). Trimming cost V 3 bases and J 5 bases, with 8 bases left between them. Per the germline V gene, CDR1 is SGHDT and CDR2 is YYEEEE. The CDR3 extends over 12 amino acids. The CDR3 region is CASSWGRTEAFF. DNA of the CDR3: TGTGCCAGCAGCTGGGGGCGTACTGAAGCTTTCTTT.

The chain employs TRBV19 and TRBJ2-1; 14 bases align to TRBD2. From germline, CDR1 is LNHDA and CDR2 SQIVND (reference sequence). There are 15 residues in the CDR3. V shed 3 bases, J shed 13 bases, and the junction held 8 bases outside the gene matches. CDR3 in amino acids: CASSMGLAGAGKQFF. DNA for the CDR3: TGTGCCAGTAGTATGGGACTAGCGGGAGCTGGTAAACAGTTCTTC.

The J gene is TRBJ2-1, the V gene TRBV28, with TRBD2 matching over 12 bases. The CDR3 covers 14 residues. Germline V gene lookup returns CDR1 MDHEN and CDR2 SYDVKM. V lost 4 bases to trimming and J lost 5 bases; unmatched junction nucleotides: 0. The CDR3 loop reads CASSSSGGDNEQFF. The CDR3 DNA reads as TGTGCCAGCAGTTCTAGCGGGGGGGACAATGAGCAGTTCTTC.